This T cell receptor beta chain derives from a study of HIV-infected patients and healthy controls. Study information: Early therapy brought no consistent CD8 count shift, though the CD4:CD8 ratio rose a little.

About 550 ng RNA was reverse transcribed with alpha and beta constant-region primers. Each of the alpha and beta chains got its own library through chain-specific third strand synthesis with indices. TCRdb reprocessed the 5' RACE reads via MiXCR and lists one record per CDR3 protein. Of more than 5,500 distinct CDR3 sequences in the sample, about 8.7% were seen once. Antiretroviral therapy had run roughly three months, about 14 weeks, before follow-up blood collection. Whole blood was used without fractionation, so all unsorted peripheral T cells were included. Germline V CDR1 and CDR2: KGHDR, SFDVKD. The CDR3 has 14 residues. V lost 6 bases to trimming and J lost 3 bases, with 12 bases between them. This clonotype is large within its sample.

The TCR comes from an adult with HIV infection. The chain employs TRBV24-1 and TRBJ2-3; D gene unclear. Sequences were derived from blood, sampled during antiretroviral therapy. Here the CDR3 DNA reads TGTGCCACCAGTCCGTATCTGGATACAGATACGCAGTATTTT. It is translated as CATSPYLDTDTQYF.